The clone carrying this T cell receptor beta chain was counted many times. Its antigen is not known. TCR beta CDR3 region amplification was performed from RNA transcripts. An initial round of RT-PCR targeting the TCR CDR3 relied on the HTBI primer set. TCRdb re-analysed the multiplex PCR reads in MiXCR, keeping a single row per CDR3 protein. The data hold about 690,000 distinct CDR3 sequences, with approximately 15% observed a single time. This record belongs to a study of T cells in Graves' hyperthyroidism and ophthalmopathy. Patients were excluded because of uncontrolled infection, other autoimmune disease, pregnancy or lactation. Diagnoses were made from clinical symptoms, serum measures (thyroxine and TRAb), thyroid ultrasound and orbital computed tomography. The CDR3 is made up of 16 amino acids. Germline-derived CDR1 and CDR2 are GTSNPN and SVGIG (reference sequence). V lost 2 bases, J lost 4 bases, and 9 bases stayed unmatched.

Whole-study results and caveats: Most thyroid clonotypes expanded above 0.001 were also detected in blood.

The gene calls are TRBV30 and TRBJ2-1, with 9 bases identical to TRBD2. The receptor was derived from a man aged 45-65 years with Graves' hyperthyroidism. Material: blood. The CDR3 DNA reads TGTGCCTGGAGTCCGGTAGGGACTAGCAGATACAATGAGCAGTTCTTC. Amino acid sequence: CAWSPVGTSRYNEQFF.